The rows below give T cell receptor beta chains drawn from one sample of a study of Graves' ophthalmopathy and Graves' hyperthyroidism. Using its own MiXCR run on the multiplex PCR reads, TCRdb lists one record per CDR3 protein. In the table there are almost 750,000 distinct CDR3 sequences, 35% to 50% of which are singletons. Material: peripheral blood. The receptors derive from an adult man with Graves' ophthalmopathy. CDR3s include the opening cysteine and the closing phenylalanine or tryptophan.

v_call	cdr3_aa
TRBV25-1	CASRGTVYPYEQYF
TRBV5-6	CASSSRQGDQPQHF
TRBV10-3	CAIRGDRDYGYTF
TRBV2	CASSGTGGPYGYTF
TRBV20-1	CSAAPPGGGLGTYEQYF
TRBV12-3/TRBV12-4	CAAGGLGFVGYTF
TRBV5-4	CASSLVAGVVRGYTF
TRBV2	CASSPFREDGYTF
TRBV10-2	CASNFRGGETQYF
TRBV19	CASSNDREGEQYF
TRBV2	CASSKKGLGTEQYF
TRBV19	CASSIDLDQPQHF
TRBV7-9	CASSPETGTSPLHF
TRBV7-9	CASGPTRMTSSYEQYF